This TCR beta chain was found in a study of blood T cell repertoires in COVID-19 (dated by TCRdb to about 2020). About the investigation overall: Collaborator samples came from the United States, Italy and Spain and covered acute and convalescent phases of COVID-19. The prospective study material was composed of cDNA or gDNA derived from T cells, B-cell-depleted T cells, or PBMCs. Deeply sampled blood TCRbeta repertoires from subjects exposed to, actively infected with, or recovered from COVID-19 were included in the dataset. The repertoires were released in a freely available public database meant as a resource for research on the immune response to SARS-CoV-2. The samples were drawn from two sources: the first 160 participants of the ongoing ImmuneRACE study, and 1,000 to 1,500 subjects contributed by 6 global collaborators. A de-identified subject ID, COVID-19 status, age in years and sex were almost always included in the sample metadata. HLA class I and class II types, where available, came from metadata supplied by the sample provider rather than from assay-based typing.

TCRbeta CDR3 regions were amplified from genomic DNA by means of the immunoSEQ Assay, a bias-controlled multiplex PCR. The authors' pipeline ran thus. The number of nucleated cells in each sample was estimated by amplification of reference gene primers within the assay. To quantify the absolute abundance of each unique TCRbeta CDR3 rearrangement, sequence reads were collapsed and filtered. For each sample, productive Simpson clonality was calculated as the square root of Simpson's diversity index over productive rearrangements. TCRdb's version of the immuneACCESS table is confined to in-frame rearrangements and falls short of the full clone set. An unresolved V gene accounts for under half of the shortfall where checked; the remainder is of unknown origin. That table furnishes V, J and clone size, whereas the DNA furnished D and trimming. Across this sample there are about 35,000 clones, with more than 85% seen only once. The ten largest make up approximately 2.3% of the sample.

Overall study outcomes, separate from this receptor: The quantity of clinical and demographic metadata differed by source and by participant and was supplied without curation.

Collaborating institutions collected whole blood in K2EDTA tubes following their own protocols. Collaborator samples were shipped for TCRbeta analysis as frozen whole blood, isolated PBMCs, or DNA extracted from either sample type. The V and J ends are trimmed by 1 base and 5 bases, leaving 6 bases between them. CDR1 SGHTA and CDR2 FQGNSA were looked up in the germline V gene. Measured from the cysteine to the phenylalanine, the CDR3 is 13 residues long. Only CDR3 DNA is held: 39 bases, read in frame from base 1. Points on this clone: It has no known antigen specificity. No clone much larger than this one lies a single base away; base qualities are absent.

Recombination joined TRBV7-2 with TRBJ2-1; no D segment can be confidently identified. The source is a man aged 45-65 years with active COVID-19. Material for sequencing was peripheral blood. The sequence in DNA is TGTGCCAGCAGCTTAGGAAACAACAATGAGCAGTTCTTC. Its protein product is CASSLGNNNEQFF.